This T cell receptor (beta chain) was profiled in a study of T cell responses to AZD1222 COVID-19 vaccine. TCRdb keeps only in-frame clones here, not all; method: immunoSEQ multiplex PCR. The repertoire holds approximately 26,000 clones, with around 86% as singletons. Germline V gene lookup returns CDR1 SNHLY and CDR2 FYNNEI. The germline V and J ends were trimmed by 4 bases and 6 bases, with 15 bases remaining between them. The CDR3 spans 15 residues. Here the sequenced sample was peripheral blood, taken on day 0 of AZD1222 vaccination. The chain joins TRBV2 to TRBJ2-2, with D unresolved. The sequence came from an adult in good health. DNA of the CDR3: TGTGCCAGCAGTGCTCGGGTCGTAGGGTCCGGGGAGCTGTTTTTT. This sequence encodes CASSARVVGSGELFF.